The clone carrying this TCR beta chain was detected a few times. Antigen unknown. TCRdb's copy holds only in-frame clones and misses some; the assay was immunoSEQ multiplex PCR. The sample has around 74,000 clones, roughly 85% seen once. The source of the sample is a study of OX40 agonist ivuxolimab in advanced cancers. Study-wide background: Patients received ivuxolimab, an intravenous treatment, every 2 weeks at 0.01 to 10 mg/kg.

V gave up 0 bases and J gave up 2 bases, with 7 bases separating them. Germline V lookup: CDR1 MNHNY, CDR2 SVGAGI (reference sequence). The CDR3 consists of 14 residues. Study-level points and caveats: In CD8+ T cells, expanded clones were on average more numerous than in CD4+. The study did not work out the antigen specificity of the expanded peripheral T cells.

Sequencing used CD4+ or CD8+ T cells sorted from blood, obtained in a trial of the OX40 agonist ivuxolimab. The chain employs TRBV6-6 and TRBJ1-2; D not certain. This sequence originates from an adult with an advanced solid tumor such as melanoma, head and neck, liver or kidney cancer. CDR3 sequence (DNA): TGTGCCAGCAGTTACTCAGCCCAGAACTATGGCTACACCTTC. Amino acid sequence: CASSYSAQNYGYTF.